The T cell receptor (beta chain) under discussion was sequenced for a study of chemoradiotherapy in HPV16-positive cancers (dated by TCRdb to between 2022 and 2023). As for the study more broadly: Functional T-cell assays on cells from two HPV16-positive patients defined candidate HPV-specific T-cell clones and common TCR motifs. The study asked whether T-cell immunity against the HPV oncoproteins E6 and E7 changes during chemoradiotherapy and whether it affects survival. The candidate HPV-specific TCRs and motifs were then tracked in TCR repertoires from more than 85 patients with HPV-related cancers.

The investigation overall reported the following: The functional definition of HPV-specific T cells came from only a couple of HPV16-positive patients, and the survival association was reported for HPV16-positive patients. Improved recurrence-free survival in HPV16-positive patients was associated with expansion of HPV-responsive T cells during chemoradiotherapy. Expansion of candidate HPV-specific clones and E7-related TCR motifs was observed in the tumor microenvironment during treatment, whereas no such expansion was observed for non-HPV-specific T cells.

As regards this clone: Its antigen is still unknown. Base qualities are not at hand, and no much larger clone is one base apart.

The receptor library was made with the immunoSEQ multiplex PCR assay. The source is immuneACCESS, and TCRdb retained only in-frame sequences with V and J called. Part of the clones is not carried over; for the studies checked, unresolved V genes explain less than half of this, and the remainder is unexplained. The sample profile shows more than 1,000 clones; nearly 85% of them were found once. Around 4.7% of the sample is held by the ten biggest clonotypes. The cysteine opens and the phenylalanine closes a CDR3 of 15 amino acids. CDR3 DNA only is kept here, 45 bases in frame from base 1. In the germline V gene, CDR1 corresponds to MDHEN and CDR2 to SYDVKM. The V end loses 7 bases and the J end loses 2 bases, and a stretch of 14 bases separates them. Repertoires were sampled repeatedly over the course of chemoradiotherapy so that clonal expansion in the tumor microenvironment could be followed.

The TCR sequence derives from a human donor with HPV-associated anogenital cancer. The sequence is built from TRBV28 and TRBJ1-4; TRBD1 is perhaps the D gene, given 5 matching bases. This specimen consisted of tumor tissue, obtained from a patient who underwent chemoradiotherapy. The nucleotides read TGTGCCAGCAATTGGAGGGGTGCCACTAATGAAAAACTGTTTTTT. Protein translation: CASNWRGATNEKLFF.